This TCR beta chain was identified during a study of CD8 T cells in Susac syndrome. The CDR3 totals 15 residues. The germline CDR1 and CDR2 sequences are SGHTA and FQGNSA. V lost 1 base to trimming and J lost 5 bases, with 15 bases between them. Random hexamers were used to reverse transcribe an amount of roughly 0.5 to 1 ug RNA. TCRdb reprocessed the immunoSEQ multiplex PCR reads via MiXCR and lists one record per CDR3 protein. The sample has some 94,000 distinct CDR3 sequences; around 94% are singletons. Sequenced: CD4+ T cells from PBMCs. The V and J genes are TRBV7-2 and TRBJ2-7; D gene ambiguous. The clonotype was recovered from a human donor with Susac syndrome. In DNA form, the CDR3 reads TGTGCCAGCAGCTTAGAAAGGGTAAATTCGCACGAGCAGTACTTC. Protein product: CASSLERVNSHEQYF.